A single sample is the source of the 10 T cell receptor beta chains below, sequenced in a study of blood T cells in healthy people across ages. For the second PCR, which ran for about 7 to 11 cycles, a sample-barcoded 5' primer and a J-beta primer mix were used. TCRdb fed the 5' RACE reads into MiXCR, producing one record per CDR3 protein. The sample lists about 1.6 million distinct CDR3 sequences, roughly 32% occurring once. Sequencing was performed on blood. The source is a woman in her 30s in good health.

The V call is TRBV5-1, the J call TRBJ2-5, with D unclear. Germline V lookup: CDR1 SGHRS, CDR2 YFSETQ. CDR3 size: 14 residues. V was trimmed by 4 bases and J by 0 bases, leaving 10 bases between them. Here the CDR3 reads CASSAPRYQETQYF. The CDR3, as DNA: TGCGCCAGCAGCGCCCCGAGGTACCAAGAGACCCAGTACTTC.

In this sample, this clonotype turned up a few times. The chain has TRBV20-1 and TRBJ2-1, with D uncertain. Trimming pared 3 bases from V and 6 bases from J, leaving 9 bases between. This CDR3 has 12 amino acids. Germline V gives CDR1 DFQATT, CDR2 SNEGSKA (reference sequence). The CDR3 coding sequence is TGCAGTGCTAGTTGGATATCCAATGAGCAGTTCTTC. Residues: CSASWISNEQFF.

CDR3 DNA sequence: TGTGCCAGCAATGGAGCGGGGGGGCCCGAAGATACGCAGTATTTT. It specifies CASNGAGGPEDTQYF. V gene TRBV6-5 combines with J gene TRBJ2-3, with 10 bases identical to TRBD2. Germline CDR1 and CDR2: MNHEY and SVGAGI. V shed 7 bases, J shed 5 bases, and the junction held 9 bases outside the gene matches. This CDR3 comprises 15 residues.

The chain combines TRBV10-3 with TRBJ2-7; maybe TRBD2 (6 bases). Germline assignment: CDR1 ENHRY and CDR2 SYGVKD. The CDR3 length is 15 residues. V shed 6 bases and J shed 7 bases, with 22 bases lying between them. CDR3 coding DNA: TGTGCCATCAGGCACGGGGAGGCAGGGCTTGGAGAGCAGTACTTC. It is translated as CAIRHGEAGLGEQYF.

On this clonotype: At one of its ends the junction is not consistent with the germline gene, which may arise from a read error. This rearrangement joins TRBV15 to TRBJ2-7, with D possibly TRBD2 on 6 matching bases. Looked up from germline, CDR1 is LNHNV and CDR2 is YYDKDF (reference sequence). This CDR3 comprises 15 residues. The CDR3 sequence: CATSAGYTSSDEQYF. The CDR3, as DNA: TGTGCCACCAGCGCGGGCTACACTAGCTCCGACGAGCAGTACTTC.

This clonotype has just a few counts. The genes are TRBV20-1 and TRBJ2-7; 7 bases are shared with TRBD1. Per the germline V gene, CDR1 is DFQATT and CDR2 is SNEGSKA (reference sequence). Trimming cost V 1 base and J 6 bases; bases outside gene matches: 6. The CDR3 is 13 residues long. Here the CDR3 reads CSARGQGLGEQYF. The CDR3 coding sequence is TGCAGTGCTAGAGGACAGGGTTTAGGCGAGCAGTACTTC.

There are a few counts of this clonotype. The rearrangement uses TRBV5-1 and TRBJ2-5; TRBD2 matches 7 bases. The junction had 12 bases not matched to a gene; V was cut back by 10 bases and J by 0 bases. The CDR3 is made up of 15 amino acids. Germline V gene lookup returns CDR1 SGHRS and CDR2 YFSETQ. The CDR3 region has the DNA TGCGCCGCCCTCACCACCGGGAGGAACCAAGAGACCCAGTACTTC. Protein: CAALTTGRNQETQYF.

The sample holds a few counts of this clonotype. This chain joins TRBV13 and TRBJ1-5; D is possibly TRBD1 (5 bases). Trimming cost V 4 bases and J 4 bases, with 14 bases left between them. CDR1 is PRHDT and CDR2 is FYEKMQ in the germline V gene (reference sequence). The CDR3 contains 15 residues. CDR3 sequence (DNA): TGTGCCAGCAGCTCGGGACGCCTAGGTAATCAGCCCCAGCATTTT. Translation gives CASSSGRLGNQPQHF.

This clonotype appeared a few times. V and J are TRBV6-2 or TRBV6-3 and TRBJ2-4; D is possibly TRBD2 (5 bases). This CDR3 is 16 amino acids long. The V end was cut by 3 bases, the J end by 1 base, with 13 bases between. Germline CDR1 is MNHEY and CDR2 is SVGEGT. The CDR3 DNA follows: TGTGCCAGCAGTTATTCGGGGAGTGGGGCCAAAAACATTCAGTACTTC. Translating it yields CASSYSGSGAKNIQYF.

This clonotype has only one observation. A clone one base away is much larger, so this may be a read error. The CDR3 sequence: CSARDRSGRSYEQYF. In nucleotides, the CDR3 is TGCAGTGCTAGAGATCGAAGCGGGAGGTCCTACGAGCAGTACTTC. This chain joins TRBV20-1 and TRBJ2-7; 9 bases are a match to TRBD2. Germline CDR1 DFQATT, CDR2 SNEGSKA (reference sequence). The V gene end was trimmed by 0 bases and the J gene end by 1 base; junction bases not matched to a gene: 4. The CDR3 contains 15 residues.